The 24 T cell receptor beta chains presented below share a single source sample, sequenced in a study of blood T cell repertoires in COVID-19. Using immunoSEQ multiplex PCR, the repertoire was profiled, and TCRdb retains in-frame clones only, with some absent. Of just over 650,000 clones in the sample, 80% to 90% are singletons; the top ten hold about 0.26%. Sequencing input: peripheral blood. The receptors were gathered from a woman between 18 and 29 years old with acute or convalescent COVID-19.

CDR3 nucleotides: TGTGCCACCAGTGATGGGGGGGAAGAGACCCAGTACTTC. Amino acids: CATSDGGEETQYF. V usage is TRBV24-1 and J usage is TRBJ2-5; 7 bases fit TRBD2. J gave up 3 bases and V 3 bases, and 0 bases lay outside the gene matches. The germline gives CDR1 KGHDR, CDR2 SFDVKD. CDR3 size: 13 residues.

The rearrangement links TRBV19 to TRBJ1-1; TRBD1 matches at 8 bases. Germline CDR1 reads LNHDA; CDR2 reads SQIVND (reference sequence). V was clipped by 6 bases and J by 7 bases; unmatched bases: 7. The CDR3 extends over 13 amino acids. CDR3 protein: CASSKDRADEAFF. Here the CDR3 DNA reads TGTGCCAGTAGCAAGGACAGGGCTGATGAAGCTTTCTTT.

CDR3 sequence (DNA): TGTGCCAGCAGCCCAACAGGGTTCGGGAACAATCAGCCCCAGCATTTT. Its protein product is CASSPTGFGNNQPQHF. This sequence joins TRBV28 and TRBJ1-5; weak D call: TRBD1 (6 bases). V shed 6 bases and J shed 3 bases, with 18 bases lying between them. Germline V lookup: CDR1 MDHEN, CDR2 SYDVKM. This CDR3 region has 16 residues.

This chain uses TRBV27 with TRBJ1-5; the D is unclear. V lost 4 bases to trimming and J lost 2 bases, with 12 bases between them. The CDR3 is 15 residues long. The germline V gene has CDR1 MNHEY and CDR2 SMNVEV (reference sequence). The CDR3 region is CASSSLVSGNQPQHF. Written as DNA, the CDR3 is TGTGCCAGCAGTTCCCTCGTCTCGGGCAATCAGCCCCAGCATTTT.

The chain recombines TRBV2 with TRBJ1-2; TRBD1 might be the D (6 bases). V shed 0 bases and J shed 7 bases, with 18 bases lying between them. The CDR3 loop spans 16 amino acids. Germline loops: CDR1 SNHLY, CDR2 FYNNEI. CDR3 sequence: CASSEALSTGFGGYTF. The CDR3 nucleotides are TGTGCCAGCAGTGAAGCGCTTAGTACAGGGTTTGGTGGCTACACCTTC. The entire variable domain, with the rest obtained from reference TRBV2 and TRBJ1-2, is as follows: EPEVTQTPSHQVTQMGQEVILRCVPISNHLYFYWYRQILGQKVEFLVSFYNNEISEKSEIFDDQFSVERPDGSNFTLKIRSTKLEDSAMYFCASSEALSTGFGGYTFGSGTRLTVV.

The chain links TRBV7-9 to TRBJ1-6; 8 nucleotides line up with TRBD1. The CDR3 runs 16 residues. The germline V gene encodes CDR1 SEHNR and CDR2 FQNEAQ (reference sequence). Losses at the gene ends were 2 bases for V and 10 bases for J; bases not matched to a gene: 10. The CDR3 loop reads CASSLRRQGSISPLHF. DNA of the CDR3: TGTGCCAGCAGCTTACGGAGACAGGGGTCAATCTCACCCCTCCACTTT.

This clone was detected once. V and J are TRBV3-1 (or the pseudogene TRBV3-2) and TRBJ1-1; no clear D gene. V dropped 6 bases and J dropped 6 bases, with 17 bases sitting between them. CDR3 length equals 14 residues. Per the germline V gene, CDR1 is LGHDT and CDR2 is YNNKEL (reference sequence). The CDR3 loop is CASRSRQGGPEAFF. The CDR3 region has the DNA TGTGCCAGCAGGTCAAGGCAAGGCGGGCCTGAAGCTTTCTTT.

This rearrangement joins TRBV9 to TRBJ1-1; tentative D call: TRBD1 (5 bases). Trimming pared 2 bases from V and 3 bases from J, leaving 11 bases between. The CDR3 has 14 amino acids. Germline V gives CDR1 SGDLS, CDR2 YYNGEE. CDR3: CASSVGLRDTEAFF. The CDR3 coding sequence is TGTGCCAGCAGCGTGGGACTACGGGACACTGAAGCTTTCTTT.

The chain joins TRBV6-5 to TRBJ1-2, with D possibly matching TRBD1 (5 bases). The CDR3 is made up of 16 amino acids. Trimming cost V 1 base and J 6 bases, with 18 bases left between them. Germline-derived CDR1 and CDR2 are MNHEY and SVGAGI. In DNA form, the CDR3 reads TGTGCCAGCAGTTACTTTCGTGTGACAGCCTTCAATGGCTACACCTTC. It translates to CASSYFRVTAFNGYTF.

The chain combines TRBV29-1 with TRBJ1-2; D gene ambiguous. V dropped 3 bases and J dropped 5 bases, with 7 bases sitting between them. This CDR3 is built from 11 residues. Germline V gives CDR1 SQVTM, CDR2 ANQGSEA. The CDR3: CSVDEVYGYTF. The CDR3 DNA is TGCAGCGTTGACGAGGTATATGGCTACACCTTC.

Regarding this clone: The junction differs from germline at one of its ends, possibly a read error. The CDR3: CARRGTGVF. CDR3 DNA: TGTGCCAGAAGGGGGACAGGTGTTTTT. The chain recombines TRBV19 with TRBJ1-5, with TRBD1 identical over 8 bases. The CDR3 contains 9 residues. Per the germline V gene, CDR1 is LNHDA and CDR2 is SQIVND (reference sequence).

Of note for this clone: Different DNA sequences within this sample yield the same CDR3. The rearrangement uses TRBV6-5 and TRBJ2-7; D possibly corresponds to TRBD1 (6 bases). The CDR3 is made up of 13 amino acids. V dropped 0 bases and J dropped 4 bases, with 7 bases sitting between them. CDR1 is MNHEY and CDR2 is SVGAGI in the germline V gene. CDR3 nucleotide sequence: TGTGCCAGCAGTTACTCGAGGGGGTACGAGCAGTACTTC. Translated: CASSYSRGYEQYF.

V gene TRBV4-3 combines with J gene TRBJ2-4, with a possible D match to TRBD2 (6 bases). Trimming took off 0 bases at V and 1 base at J, with 16 bases between the two ends. The CDR3 extends over 18 amino acids. The germline gives CDR1 LGHNA, CDR2 YSLEER. The CDR3 nucleotides are TGCGCCAGCAGCCAAGAAGGTTATTGGGCGGGGGCCAAAAACATTCAGTACTTC. This encodes CASSQEGYWAGAKNIQYF.

The chain couples TRBV5-1 to TRBJ1-2, with 7 bases lining up with TRBD1. The CDR3 length is 14 residues. Germline V gene data show CDR1 as SGHRS and CDR2 as YFSETQ. V lost 3 bases, J lost 3 bases, and 5 bases stayed unmatched. The CDR3 protein is CASSSQGVDYGYTF. In DNA form, the CDR3 reads TGCGCCAGCAGCTCCCAGGGGGTGGACTATGGCTACACCTTC.

The table lists this clone with a count of one. The chain has TRBV3-1 (or the pseudogene TRBV3-2) and TRBJ1-4, with TRBD1 matching over 7 bases. The CDR3 length is 16 residues. Unmatched junction bases numbered 9, after V lost 0 bases and J lost 8 bases. CDR1 and CDR2 from the germline V gene are LGHDT and YNNKEL (reference sequence). In DNA, the CDR3 is TGTGCCAGCAGCCAAGATCCAGGGGGGATACGGGAAAAACTGTTTTTT. Amino acids: CASSQDPGGIREKLFF.

This clone has only one observation. The chain has TRBV10-3 and TRBJ2-7, with D hard to call. The V gene lost 10 bases and the J gene lost 1 base, with 11 bases spanning the gap. Germline CDR1 reads ENHRY; CDR2 reads SYGVKD. The CDR3 is made up of 12 amino acids. The CDR3 nucleotides read TGTGCCACCTCCGACGGGTCCTACGAGCAGTACTTC. As protein: CATSDGSYEQYF.

This clone occurred once. The J gene is TRBJ2-1, the V gene TRBV12-1; the table's D call, TRBD2, has no DNA check behind it. TRBV12-1 is recorded as a pseudogene. This CDR3 contains 20 residues. CDR3 coding DNA: TGTGCCAGCAGCTTTCTTCATATAGAGGACTTTCTTGGTATTTACAATGAGCAGTTCTTC. It codes for CASSFLHIEDFLGIYNEQFF.

This sequence joins TRBV5-8 and TRBJ1-6, with no clear D. The CDR3 runs 16 residues. V was pared by 2 bases and J by 5 bases, with 14 bases between. Germline loops: CDR1 SGHTS, CDR2 YDEGEE. DNA for the CDR3: TGTGCCAGCAGCTTCCTCACGGTCTCTGATAATTCACCCCTCCACTTT. Protein: CASSFLTVSDNSPLHF.

As to this clone: Other nucleotide sequences in the sample specify the same CDR3. The chain recombines TRBV13 with TRBJ1-2; a possible D gene is TRBD1 (5 bases). Germline V gene data show CDR1 as PRHDT and CDR2 as FYEKMQ (reference sequence). This CDR3 contains 14 residues. Trimming removed 0 bases at V and 0 bases at J, with 5 bases between. The CDR3 loop reads CASSLGRANYGYTF. The CDR3 DNA is TGTGCCAGCAGCTTAGGCAGGGCTAACTATGGCTACACCTTC.

The gene calls are TRBV6-5 and TRBJ1-2; D unclear. The germline V gene encodes CDR1 MNHEY and CDR2 SVGAGI. V was pared by 2 bases and J by 0 bases, with 7 bases between. The CDR3 has 14 amino acids. This chain's CDR3 is CASSYGPSNYGYTF. The CDR3 DNA sequence: TGTGCCAGCAGTTACGGGCCCTCTAACTATGGCTACACCTTC.

This clone has only one observation. The CDR3 region has the DNA TGTGCCAGCAGCTTGGGTACAGGGGGCAGGCAGTACTTC. Its protein is CASSLGTGGRQYF. V is TRBV5-6 and J is TRBJ2-7, with TRBD1 matching over 9 bases. The CDR3 covers 13 residues. With V trimmed by 0 bases and J by 9 bases, 4 bases remained unmatched. Germline assignment: CDR1 SGHDT and CDR2 YYEEEE.

The chain carries TRBV2 and TRBJ2-7; 7 bases align to TRBD2. This CDR3 comprises 12 residues. CDR1 and CDR2 from the germline V gene are SNHLY and FYNNEI. V lost 10 bases and J lost 2; bases outside the gene matches: 5. The CDR3 DNA reads as TGTGCCACGGCCGGGACTACCTACGAGCAGTACTTC. Translated, it gives CATAGTTYEQYF.

The V and J genes are TRBV4-1 and TRBJ1-1; D ambiguous. The CDR3 has 14 amino acids. The germline V gene has CDR1 MGHRA and CDR2 YSYEKL. Trimming pared 0 bases from V and 7 bases from J, leaving 12 bases between. CDR3 DNA sequence: TGCGCCAGCAGCCAAGATCAATTGGCCAATGAAGCTTTCTTT. Its protein product is CASSQDQLANEAFF.

The chain links TRBV30 to TRBJ1-5, with D maybe TRBD1 (5 bases). Trimming cost V 2 bases and J 6 bases, with 17 bases left between them. The CDR3 spans 15 residues. The germline V gene has CDR1 GTSNPN and CDR2 SVGIG (reference sequence). CDR3 loop: CAWSNPQGGSQPQHF. The CDR3 DNA reads TGTGCCTGGAGTAACCCCCAGGGAGGAAGTCAGCCCCAGCATTTT. Combining the CDR3 with reference TRBV30 and TRBJ1-5 gives the whole variable domain SQTIHQWPATLVQPVGSPLSLECTVEGTSNPNLYWYRQAAGRGLQLLFYSVGIGQISSEVPQNLSASRPQDRQFILSSKKLLLSDSGFYLCAWSNPQGGSQPQHFGDGTRLSIL.